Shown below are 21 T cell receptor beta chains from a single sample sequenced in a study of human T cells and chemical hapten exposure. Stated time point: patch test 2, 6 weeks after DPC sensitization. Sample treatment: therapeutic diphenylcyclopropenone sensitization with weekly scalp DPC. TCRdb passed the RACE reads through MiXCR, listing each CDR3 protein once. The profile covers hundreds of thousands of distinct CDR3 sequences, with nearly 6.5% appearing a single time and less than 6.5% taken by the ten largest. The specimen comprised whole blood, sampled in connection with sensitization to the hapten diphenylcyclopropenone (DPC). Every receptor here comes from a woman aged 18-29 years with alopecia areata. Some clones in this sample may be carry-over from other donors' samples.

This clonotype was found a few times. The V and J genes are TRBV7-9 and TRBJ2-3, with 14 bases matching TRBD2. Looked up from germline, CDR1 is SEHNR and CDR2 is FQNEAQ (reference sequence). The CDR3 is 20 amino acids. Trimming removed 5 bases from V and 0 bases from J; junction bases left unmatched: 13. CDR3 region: CASSTYVWTSGGTSTDTQYF. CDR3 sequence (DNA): TGTGCCAGCAGCACCTACGTCTGGACTAGCGGGGGGACTAGCACAGATACGCAGTATTTT.

CDR3: CASSQDRSGPDTQYF. The CDR3 region has the DNA TGCGCCAGCAGCCAAGATAGGAGCGGGCCAGATACGCAGTATTTT. This chain joins TRBV4-3 and TRBJ2-3; tentatively, D is TRBD2 (6 bases). Trimming pared 0 bases from V and 4 bases from J, leaving 11 bases between. This CDR3 spans 15 amino acids. CDR1 is LGHNA and CDR2 is YSLEER in the germline V gene.

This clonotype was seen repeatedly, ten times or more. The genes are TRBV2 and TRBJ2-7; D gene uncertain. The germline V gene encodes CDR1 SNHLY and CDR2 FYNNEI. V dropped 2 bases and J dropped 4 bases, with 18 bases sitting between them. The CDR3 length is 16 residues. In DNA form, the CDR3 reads TGTGCCAGCAGTGAATTGGGTAGCTCGCTATATTACGAGCAGTACTTC. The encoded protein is CASSELGSSLYYEQYF.

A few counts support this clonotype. The CDR3 coding sequence is TGTGCCAGCAGCGCTGGAGCGGGGCATCACTATGGCTACACCTTC. It specifies CASSAGAGHHYGYTF. The chain combines TRBV14 with TRBJ1-2; possibly TRBD1 for D (5 bases). The CDR3 has 15 residues. With 5 bases removed from V and 3 bases from J, the gap between germline ends came to 16 bases. Germline CDR1 is SGHDN and CDR2 is FVKESK.

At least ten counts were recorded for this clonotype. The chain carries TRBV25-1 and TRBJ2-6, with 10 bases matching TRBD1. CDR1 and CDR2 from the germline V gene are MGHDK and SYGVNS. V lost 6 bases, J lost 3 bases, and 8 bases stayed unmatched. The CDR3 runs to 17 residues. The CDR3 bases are TGTGCCAGCAGCGCCCGGGACAGGGGTTTTGGGGCCAACGTCCTGACTTTC. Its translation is CASSARDRGFGANVLTF. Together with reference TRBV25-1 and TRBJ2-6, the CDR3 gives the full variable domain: EADIYQTPRYLVIGTGKKITLECSQTMGHDKMYWYQQDPGMELHLIHYSYGVNSTEKGDLSSESTVSRIRTEHFPLTLESARPSHTSQYLCASSARDRGFGANVLTFGAGSRLTVL.

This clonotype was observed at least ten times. The CDR3 nucleotides read TGCGCCAGCAGCCAAGATTTACGAACAGGGGATGAAAAACTGTTTTTT. This sequence encodes CASSQDLRTGDEKLFF. The chain has TRBV4-3 and TRBJ1-4; TRBD1 agrees at 7 bases. V gave up 0 bases and J gave up 6 bases; unmatched junction bases: 7. The CDR3 consists of 16 residues. Germline V gene sequence: CDR1 LGHNA, CDR2 YSLEER.

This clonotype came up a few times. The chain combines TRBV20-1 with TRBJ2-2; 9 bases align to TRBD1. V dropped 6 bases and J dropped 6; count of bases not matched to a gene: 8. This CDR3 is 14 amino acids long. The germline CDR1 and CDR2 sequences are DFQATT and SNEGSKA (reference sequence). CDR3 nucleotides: TGCAGTGCCCGACAGGGGGGTTTGGCCGGGGAGCTGTTTTTT. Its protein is CSARQGGLAGELFF.

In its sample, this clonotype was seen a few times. The CDR3 bases are TGTGCCAGCAGCTTAGAGGACGGAAACACCATATATTTT. It is translated as CASSLEDGNTIYF. The chain links TRBV11-3 to TRBJ1-3, with D hard to call. CDR1 is SGHNT and CDR2 is YENEEA in the germline V gene. The CDR3 runs to 13 residues. Trimming took off 0 bases at V and 4 bases at J, with 4 bases between the two ends.

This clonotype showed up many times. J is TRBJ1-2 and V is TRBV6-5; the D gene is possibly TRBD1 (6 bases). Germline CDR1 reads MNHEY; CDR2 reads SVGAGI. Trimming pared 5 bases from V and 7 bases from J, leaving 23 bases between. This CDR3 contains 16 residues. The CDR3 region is CASSKTSLGQEGGYTF. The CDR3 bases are TGTGCCAGCAGTAAAACTTCATTGGGACAAGAAGGTGGCTACACCTTC.

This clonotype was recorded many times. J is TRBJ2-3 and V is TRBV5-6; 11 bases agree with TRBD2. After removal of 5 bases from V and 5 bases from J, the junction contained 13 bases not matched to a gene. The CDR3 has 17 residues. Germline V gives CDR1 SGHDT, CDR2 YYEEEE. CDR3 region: CASRLTSGVPWGDTQYF. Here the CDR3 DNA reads TGTGCCAGCAGATTGACTAGCGGGGTACCGTGGGGAGATACGCAGTATTTT.

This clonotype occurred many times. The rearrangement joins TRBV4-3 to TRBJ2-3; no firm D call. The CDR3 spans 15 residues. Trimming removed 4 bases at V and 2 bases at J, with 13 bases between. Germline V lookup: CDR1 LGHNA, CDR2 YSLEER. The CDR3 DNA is TGCGCCAGCAGCCCCCGGACGGTTCTCACAGATACGCAGTATTTT. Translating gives CASSPRTVLTDTQYF.

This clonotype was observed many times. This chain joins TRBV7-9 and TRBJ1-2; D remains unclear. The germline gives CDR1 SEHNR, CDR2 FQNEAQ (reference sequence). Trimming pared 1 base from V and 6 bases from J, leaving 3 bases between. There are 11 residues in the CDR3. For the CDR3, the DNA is TGTGCCAGCAGCTTAGTAGATGGCTACACCTTC. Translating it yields CASSLVDGYTF.

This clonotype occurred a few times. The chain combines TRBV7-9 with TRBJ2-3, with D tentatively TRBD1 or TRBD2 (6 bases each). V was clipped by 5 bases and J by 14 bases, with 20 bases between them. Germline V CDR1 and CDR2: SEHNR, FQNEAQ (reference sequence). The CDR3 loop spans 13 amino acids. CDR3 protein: CASSLPNSQGLYF. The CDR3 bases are TGTGCCAGCAGCCTCCCTAATTCACAGGGACTGTATTTT.

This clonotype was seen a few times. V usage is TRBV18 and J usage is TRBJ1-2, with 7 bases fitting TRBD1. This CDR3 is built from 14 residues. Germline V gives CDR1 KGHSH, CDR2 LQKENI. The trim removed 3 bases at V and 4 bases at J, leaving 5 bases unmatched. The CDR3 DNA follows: TGTGCCAGCTCACCCCCAGGGGGTTTCTATGGCTACACCTTC. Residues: CASSPPGGFYGYTF.

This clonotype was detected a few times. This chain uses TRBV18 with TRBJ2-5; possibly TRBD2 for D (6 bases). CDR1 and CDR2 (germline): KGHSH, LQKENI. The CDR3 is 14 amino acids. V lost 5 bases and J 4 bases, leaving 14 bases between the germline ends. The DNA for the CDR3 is TGTGCCAGCTCAGTCCTCCGGGACTCAGAGACCCAGTACTTC. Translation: CASSVLRDSETQYF.

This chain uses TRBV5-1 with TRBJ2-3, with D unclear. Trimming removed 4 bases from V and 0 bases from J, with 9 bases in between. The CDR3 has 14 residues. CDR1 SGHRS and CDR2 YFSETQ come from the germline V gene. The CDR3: CASSVSDSTDTQYF. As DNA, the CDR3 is TGCGCCAGCAGCGTTTCCGACAGCACAGATACGCAGTATTTT.

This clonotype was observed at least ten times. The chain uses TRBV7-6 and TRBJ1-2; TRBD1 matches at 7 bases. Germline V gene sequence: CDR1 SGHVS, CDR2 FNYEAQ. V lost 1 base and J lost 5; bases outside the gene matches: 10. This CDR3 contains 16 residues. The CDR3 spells CASSLVGGGGEYGYTF. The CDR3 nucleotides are TGTGCCAGCAGCTTAGTAGGTGGAGGGGGCGAGTATGGCTACACCTTC.

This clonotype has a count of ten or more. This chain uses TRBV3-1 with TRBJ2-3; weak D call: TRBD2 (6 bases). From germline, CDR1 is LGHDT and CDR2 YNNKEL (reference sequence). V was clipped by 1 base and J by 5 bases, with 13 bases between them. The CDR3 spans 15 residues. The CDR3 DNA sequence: TGTGCCAGCAGCCAAGGGTCGGGGGTTCTAGATACGCAGTATTTT. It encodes CASSQGSGVLDTQYF.

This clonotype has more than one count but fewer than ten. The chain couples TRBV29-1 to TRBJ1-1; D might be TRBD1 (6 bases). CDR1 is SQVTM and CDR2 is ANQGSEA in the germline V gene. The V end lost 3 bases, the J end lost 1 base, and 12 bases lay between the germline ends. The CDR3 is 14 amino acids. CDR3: CSVDSRTANTEAFF. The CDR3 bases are TGCAGCGTTGATAGTCGGACAGCGAACACTGAAGCTTTCTTT.

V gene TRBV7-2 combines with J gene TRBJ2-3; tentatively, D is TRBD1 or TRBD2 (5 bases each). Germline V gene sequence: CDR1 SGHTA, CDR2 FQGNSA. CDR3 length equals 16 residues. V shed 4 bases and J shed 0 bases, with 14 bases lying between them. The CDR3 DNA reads TGTGCCAGCAGCTCTTACGGGGCGGGCAGCACAGATACGCAGTATTTT. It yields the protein CASSSYGAGSTDTQYF.

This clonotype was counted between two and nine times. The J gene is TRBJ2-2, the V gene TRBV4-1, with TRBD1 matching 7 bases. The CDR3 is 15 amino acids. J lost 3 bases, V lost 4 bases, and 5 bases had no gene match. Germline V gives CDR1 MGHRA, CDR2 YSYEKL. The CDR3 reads CASSPWQGDTGELFF. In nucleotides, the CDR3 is TGCGCCAGCAGCCCCTGGCAGGGGGACACCGGGGAGCTGTTTTTT.